This entry describes one T cell receptor beta chain. As yet, its antigen is unknown. TCRdb's copy holds only in-frame clones and misses some; the assay was immunoSEQ multiplex PCR. In the table there are about 81,000 clones, 93% of which are singletons. CDR1 and CDR2 (germline): MNHEY, SVGAGI. The junction had 6 bases not matched to a gene; V was cut back by 7 bases and J by 0 bases. The CDR3 runs 14 residues. Naive CD4 T cells were sorted as CD45RO-negative, CD62L-positive. The sample originates from a study of human versus mouse CDR3 diversity and MHC coevolution. Study conclusions and caveats: Most of the three human donors had the lowest clonal inequality. By iCHAO1, human TCR beta clonotypes numbered about 1.5 million, the most. Mice had fewer CDR3 deletions and insertions than humans on average.

Specimen: naive CD4+ T cells from blood. This sample's subset: CD45RO-negative CD62L-positive naive CD4 T cells. This TCR derives from a person aged 30 to 69 in good health. This chain connects TRBV6-5 to TRBJ2-7; TRBD1 matches at 7 bases. The CDR3 coding sequence is TGTGCCAGCAATAACAGGGGTTCCTCCTACGAGCAGTACTTC. Its translation is CASNNRGSSYEQYF.